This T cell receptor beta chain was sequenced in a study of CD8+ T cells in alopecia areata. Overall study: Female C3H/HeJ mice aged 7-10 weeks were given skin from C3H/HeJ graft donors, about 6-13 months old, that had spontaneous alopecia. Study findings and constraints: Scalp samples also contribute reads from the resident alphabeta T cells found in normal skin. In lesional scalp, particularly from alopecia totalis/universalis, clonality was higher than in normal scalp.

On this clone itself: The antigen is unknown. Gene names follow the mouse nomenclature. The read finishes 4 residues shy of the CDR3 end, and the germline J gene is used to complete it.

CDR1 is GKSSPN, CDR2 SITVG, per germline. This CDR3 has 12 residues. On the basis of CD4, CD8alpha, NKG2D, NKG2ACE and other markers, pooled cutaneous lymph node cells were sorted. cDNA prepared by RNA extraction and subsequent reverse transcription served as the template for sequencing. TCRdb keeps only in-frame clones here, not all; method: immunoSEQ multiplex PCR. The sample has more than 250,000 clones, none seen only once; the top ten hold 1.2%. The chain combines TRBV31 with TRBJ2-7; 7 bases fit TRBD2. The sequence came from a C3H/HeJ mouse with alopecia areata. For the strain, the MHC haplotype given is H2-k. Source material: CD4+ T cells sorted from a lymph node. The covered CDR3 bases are TGTGCCTGGACCCCGGGGGGGTAT. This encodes CAWTPGGY. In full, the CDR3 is CAWTPGGYEQYF. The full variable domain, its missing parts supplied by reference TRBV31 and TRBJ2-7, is AQTIHQWPVAEIKAVGSPLSLGCTIKGKSSPNLYWYWQATGGTLQQLFYSITVGQVESVVQLNLSASRPKDDQFILSTEKLLLSHSGFYLCAWTPGGYEQYFGPGTRLTVL.